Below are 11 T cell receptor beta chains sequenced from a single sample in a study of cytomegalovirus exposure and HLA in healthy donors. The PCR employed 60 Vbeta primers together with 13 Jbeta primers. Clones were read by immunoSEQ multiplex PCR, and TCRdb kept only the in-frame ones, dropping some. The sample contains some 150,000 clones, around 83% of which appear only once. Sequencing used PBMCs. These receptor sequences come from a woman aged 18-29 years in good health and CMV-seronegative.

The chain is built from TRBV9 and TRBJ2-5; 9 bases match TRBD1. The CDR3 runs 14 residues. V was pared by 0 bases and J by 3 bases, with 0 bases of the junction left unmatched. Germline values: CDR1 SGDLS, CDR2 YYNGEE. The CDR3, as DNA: TGTGCCAGCAGCGTAGGGACAGGGGAAGAGACCCAGTACTTC. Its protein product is CASSVGTGEETQYF.

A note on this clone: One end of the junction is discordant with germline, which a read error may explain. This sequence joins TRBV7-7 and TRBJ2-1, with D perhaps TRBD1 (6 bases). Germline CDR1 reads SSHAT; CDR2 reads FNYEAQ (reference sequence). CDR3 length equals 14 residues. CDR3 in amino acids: CASSSDSLTNEQFF. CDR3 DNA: TGTGCTAGCAGCTCGGACAGTTTAACCAATGAGCAGTTCTTC.

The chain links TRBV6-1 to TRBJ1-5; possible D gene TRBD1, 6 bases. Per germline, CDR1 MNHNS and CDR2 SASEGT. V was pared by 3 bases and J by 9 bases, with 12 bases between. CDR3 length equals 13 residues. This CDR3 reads CASSEGGQVPQHF. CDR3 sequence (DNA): TGTGCCAGCAGTGAGGGGGGGCAGGTGCCCCAGCATTTT.

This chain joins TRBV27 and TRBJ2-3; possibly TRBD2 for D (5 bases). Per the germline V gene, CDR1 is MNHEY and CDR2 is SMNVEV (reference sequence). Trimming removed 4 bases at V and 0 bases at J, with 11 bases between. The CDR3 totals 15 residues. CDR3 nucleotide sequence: TGTGCCAGCAGTTCCCGGAGCGGCAGCACAGATACGCAGTATTTT. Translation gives CASSSRSGSTDTQYF.

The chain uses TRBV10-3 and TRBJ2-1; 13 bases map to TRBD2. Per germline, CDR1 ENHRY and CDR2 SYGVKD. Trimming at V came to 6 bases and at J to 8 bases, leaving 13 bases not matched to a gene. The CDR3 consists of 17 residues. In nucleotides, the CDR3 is TGTGCCATCAGAGTTTCCTCGGGACTAGCGGGAAGCGATGAGCAGTTCTTC. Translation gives CAIRVSSGLAGSDEQFF.

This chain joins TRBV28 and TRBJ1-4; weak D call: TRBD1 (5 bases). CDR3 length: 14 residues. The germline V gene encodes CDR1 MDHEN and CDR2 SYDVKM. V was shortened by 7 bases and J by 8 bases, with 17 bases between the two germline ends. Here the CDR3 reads CASTPGAGREKLFF. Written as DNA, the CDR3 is TGTGCCAGCACCCCCGGCGCAGGGCGAGAAAAACTGTTTTTT.

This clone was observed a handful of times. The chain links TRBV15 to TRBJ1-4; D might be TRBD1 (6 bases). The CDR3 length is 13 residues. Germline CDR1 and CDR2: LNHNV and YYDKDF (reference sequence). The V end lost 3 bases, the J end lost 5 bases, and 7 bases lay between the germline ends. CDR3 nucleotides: TGTGCCACCAGCAGCCAGGGGAATGAAAAACTGTTTTTT. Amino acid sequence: CATSSQGNEKLFF.

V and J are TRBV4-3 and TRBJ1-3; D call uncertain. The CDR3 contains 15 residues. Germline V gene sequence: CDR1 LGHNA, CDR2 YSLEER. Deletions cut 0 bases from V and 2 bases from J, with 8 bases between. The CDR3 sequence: CASSQEAVAGNTIYF. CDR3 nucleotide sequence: TGCGCCAGCAGCCAAGAGGCGGTCGCTGGAAACACCATATATTTT.

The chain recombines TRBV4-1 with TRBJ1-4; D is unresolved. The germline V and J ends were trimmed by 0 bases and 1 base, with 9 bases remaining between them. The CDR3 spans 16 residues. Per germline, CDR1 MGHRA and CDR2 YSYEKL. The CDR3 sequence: CASSQDAGRTNEKLFF. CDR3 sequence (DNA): TGCGCCAGCAGCCAAGATGCGGGCCGAACTAATGAAAAACTGTTTTTT.

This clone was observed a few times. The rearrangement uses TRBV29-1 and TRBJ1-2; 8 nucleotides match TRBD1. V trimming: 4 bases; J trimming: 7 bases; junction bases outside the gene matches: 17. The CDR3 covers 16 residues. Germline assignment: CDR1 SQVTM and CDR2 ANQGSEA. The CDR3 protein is CSVGGLETGDFGGYTF. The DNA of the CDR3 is TGCAGCGTTGGGGGTCTAGAGACAGGGGATTTCGGTGGCTACACCTTC.

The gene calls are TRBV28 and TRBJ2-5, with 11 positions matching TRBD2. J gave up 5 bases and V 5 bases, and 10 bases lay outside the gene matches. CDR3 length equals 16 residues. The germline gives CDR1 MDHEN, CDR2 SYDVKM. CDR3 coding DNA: TGTGCCAGCAGTCTTACTAGCGGGGGACCCCCGGAGACCCAGTACTTC. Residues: CASSLTSGGPPETQYF.